One T cell receptor beta chain is described in this entry. The antigen is unknown. The CDR3 runs 16 residues. V lost 4 bases to trimming and J lost 6 bases; unmatched junction nucleotides: 12. Germline V gene data show CDR1 as SGHAT and CDR2 as FQNNGV. This cohort consisted of healthy bone marrow donors. The sample is drawn from a study of cytomegalovirus exposure and HLA in healthy donors. General observations from the study: In vitro assays verified that a few CMV-associated chains recognized CMV antigens specifically. The study labeled 170 or so TCR beta chains cytomegalovirus-associated.

The PCR used 60 Vbeta and 13 Jbeta primers. As processed by the authors: A later analysis counted roughly 74 million unique TCR beta chains, some 11 million shared. The method was immunoSEQ multiplex PCR; TCRdb's version includes in-frame clones alone and lacks a portion of them. V, J and clone size were drawn from that table, and D and trimming were deduced from the DNA. The sample includes about 190,000 clones, 70% to 75% seen only once; the top ten take approximately 4.6%. The sequencing sample was made of PBMCs. V usage is TRBV11-2 and J usage is TRBJ2-7; 10 bases line up with TRBD2. The receptor was derived from a man in his thirties or forties in good health and CMV-seropositive. The CDR3 here is CASSYGAGGLPREQYF. CDR3 coding DNA: TGTGCCAGCAGCTACGGAGCGGGAGGGCTTCCCCGCGAGCAGTACTTC. Full variable domain (rest looked up from reference TRBV11-2 and TRBJ2-7): EAGVAQSPRYKIIEKRQSVAFWCNPISGHATLYWYQQILGQGPKLLIQFQNNGVVDDSQLPKDRFSAERLKGVDSTLKIQPAKLEDSAVYLCASSYGAGGLPREQYFGPGTRLTVT.